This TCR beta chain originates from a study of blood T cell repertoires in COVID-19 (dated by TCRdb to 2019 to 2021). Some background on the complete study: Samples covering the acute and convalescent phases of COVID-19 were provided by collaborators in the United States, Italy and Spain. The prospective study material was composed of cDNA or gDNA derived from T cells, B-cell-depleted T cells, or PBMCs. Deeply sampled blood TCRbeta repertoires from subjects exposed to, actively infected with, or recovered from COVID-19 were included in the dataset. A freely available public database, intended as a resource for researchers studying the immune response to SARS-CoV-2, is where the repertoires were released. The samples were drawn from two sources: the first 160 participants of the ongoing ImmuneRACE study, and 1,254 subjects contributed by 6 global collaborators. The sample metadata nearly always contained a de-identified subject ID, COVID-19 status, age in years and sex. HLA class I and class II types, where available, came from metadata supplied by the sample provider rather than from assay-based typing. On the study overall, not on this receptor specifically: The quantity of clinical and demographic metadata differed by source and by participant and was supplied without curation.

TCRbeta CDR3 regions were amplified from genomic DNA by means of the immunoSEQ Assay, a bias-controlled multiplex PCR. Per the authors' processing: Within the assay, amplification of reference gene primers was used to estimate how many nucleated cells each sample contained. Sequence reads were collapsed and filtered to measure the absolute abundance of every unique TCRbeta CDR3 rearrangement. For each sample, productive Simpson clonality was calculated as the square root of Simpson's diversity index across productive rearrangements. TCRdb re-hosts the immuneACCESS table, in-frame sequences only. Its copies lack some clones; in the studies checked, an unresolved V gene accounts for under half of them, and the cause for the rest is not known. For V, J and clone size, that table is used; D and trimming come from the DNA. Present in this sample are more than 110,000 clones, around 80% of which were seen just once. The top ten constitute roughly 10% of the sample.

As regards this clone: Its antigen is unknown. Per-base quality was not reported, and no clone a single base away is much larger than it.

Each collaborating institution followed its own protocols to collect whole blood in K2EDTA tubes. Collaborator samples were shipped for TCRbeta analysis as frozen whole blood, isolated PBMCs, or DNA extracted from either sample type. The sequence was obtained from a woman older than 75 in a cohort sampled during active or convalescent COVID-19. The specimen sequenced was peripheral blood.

The nucleotides are TGTGCCAGCAGTTTATTAGGGGACAGCCGTAACTATGGCTACACCTTC. Its product reads: CASSLLGDSRNYGYTF. Recombination connected TRBV28 to TRBJ1-2; TRBD1 aligns with 7 central bases. V and J are trimmed by 1 base and 1 base, and the gene matches miss 6 bases of the junction. From the cysteine up to the phenylalanine, the CDR3 has a length of 16 residues. Only the CDR3 region is kept as DNA, spanning 48 bases read in frame from base 1. The germline V gene supplies CDR1 MDHEN and CDR2 SYDVKM.